One and the same sample provided the 12 T cell receptor beta chains below, sequenced in a study of cytomegalovirus exposure and HLA in healthy donors. Sequencing used immunoSEQ multiplex PCR; TCRdb keeps in-frame clones, though not all of them. This sample has roughly 250,000 clones, with around 88% found just once. Sequencing input: PBMCs. These receptors were taken from a woman aged 30 to 39 in good health and CMV-seropositive.

The rearrangement joins TRBV7-9 to TRBJ1-1; possible D gene TRBD1, 6 bases. The CDR3 runs to 16 residues. The germline gives CDR1 SEHNR, CDR2 FQNEAQ (reference sequence). Trimming cost V 5 bases and J 3 bases, with 19 bases left between them. CDR3 bases: TGTGCCAGCAGCAATACTACAGGGCTTAGGGACACTGAAGCTTTCTTT. Translated: CASSNTTGLRDTEAFF.

This rearrangement joins TRBV6-1 to TRBJ2-1; 8 positions match TRBD2. The CDR3 covers 16 residues. The germline V gene encodes CDR1 MNHNS and CDR2 SASEGT. With V trimmed by 4 bases and J by 7 bases, 12 bases remained unmatched. The CDR3 is CASSVPVGTSRNEQFF. The CDR3 bases are TGTGCCAGCAGTGTACCTGTGGGGACTAGTCGGAATGAGCAGTTCTTC.

V gene TRBV7-9 combines with J gene TRBJ1-5; possibly TRBD1 for D (5 bases). The CDR3 is made up of 13 amino acids. The germline V and J ends were trimmed by 9 bases and 3 bases, with 12 bases remaining between them. Germline CDR1 and CDR2: SEHNR and FQNEAQ (reference sequence). CDR3 protein: CASTKGLNQPQHF. As DNA, the CDR3 is TGTGCCAGTACGAAGGGACTCAATCAGCCCCAGCATTTT.

In this sample, this clone turned up a few times. This chain uses TRBV7-3 with TRBJ1-2; D might be TRBD1 (6 bases). Germline CDR1 is SGHTA and CDR2 is FQGTGA. The CDR3 runs to 14 residues. Trimming pared 2 bases from V and 6 bases from J, leaving 13 bases between. The CDR3 DNA follows: TGTGCCAGCAGCTTAGCCAGGCAGGGGCATGGCTACACCTTC. Translating it yields CASSLARQGHGYTF.

J is TRBJ1-4 and V is TRBV13; 10 bases agree with TRBD1. V lost 5 bases, J lost 6 bases, and 6 bases stayed unmatched. The germline V gene has CDR1 PRHDT and CDR2 FYEKMQ (reference sequence). The CDR3 runs 15 residues. For the CDR3, the DNA is TGTGCCAGCAGCGCTGGCGGGACAGGGGATGAAAAACTGTTTTTT. Encoded protein: CASSAGGTGDEKLFF. Combining the CDR3 with reference TRBV13 and TRBJ1-4 gives the whole variable domain AAGVIQSPRHLIKEKRETATLKCYPIPRHDTVYWYQQGPGQDPQFLISFYEKMQSDKGSIPDRFSAQQFSDYHSELNMSSLELGDSALYFCASSAGGTGDEKLFFGSGTQLSVL.

The chain has TRBV5-8 and TRBJ2-2; D ambiguous. Trimming took off 1 base at V and 3 bases at J, with 10 bases between the two ends. Germline CDR1 SGHTS, CDR2 YDEGEE. CDR3 size: 15 residues. CDR3 in DNA: TGTGCCAGCAGCTTGACAGTTGTAGACACCGGGGAGCTGTTTTTT. This codes for CASSLTVVDTGELFF. The full variable domain, completed using reference TRBV5-8 and TRBJ2-2, is EAGVTQSPTHLIKTRGQQATLRCSPISGHTSVYWYQQALGLGLQFLLWYDEGEERNRGNFPPRFSGRQFPNYSSELNVNALELEDSALYLCASSLTVVDTGELFFGEGSRLTVL.

This clone was observed a handful of times. The chain links TRBV13 to TRBJ1-2; 7 bases map to TRBD1. The CDR3 length is 14 residues. Trimming cost V 0 bases and J 5 bases; bases outside gene matches: 3. In germline, CDR1 is PRHDT, CDR2 FYEKMQ (reference sequence). CDR3 DNA: TGTGCCAGCAGCTTAGGCCAGGGGGATTATGGCTACACCTTC. Its protein is CASSLGQGDYGYTF.

CDR3: CASRRQAPLIGKLFF. In DNA, the CDR3 is TGTGCCAGCAGACGTCAGGCTCCCCTAATTGGAAAACTGTTTTTT. The rearrangement joins TRBV28 to TRBJ1-4; D unclear. Germline V CDR1 and CDR2: MDHEN, SYDVKM. Trimming cost V 6 bases and J 10 bases, with 21 bases left between them. The CDR3 loop spans 15 amino acids. Based on the CDR3 plus reference TRBV28 and TRBJ1-4, the full variable domain is DVKVTQSSRYLVKRTGEKVFLECVQDMDHENMFWYRQDPGLGLRLIYFSYDVKMKEKGDIPEGYSVSREKKERFSLILESASTNQTSMYLCASRRQAPLIGKLFFGSGTQLSVL.

The CDR3 DNA sequence: TGTGCCAGTAGTACCAGGGTAAACTCCAATCAGCCCCAGCATTTT. Protein sequence: CASSTRVNSNQPQHF. J is TRBJ1-5 and V is TRBV19, with D possibly TRBD1 on 5 matching bases. CDR3 length: 15 residues. Trimming pared 4 bases from V and 3 bases from J, leaving 13 bases between. Germline-derived CDR1 and CDR2 are LNHDA and SQIVND (reference sequence).

This clone was picked up many times. The chain combines TRBV10-3 with TRBJ2-7; 10 positions match TRBD2. J gave up 4 bases and V 1 base, and 4 bases lay outside the gene matches. CDR3 length: 15 amino acids. The germline CDR1 and CDR2 sequences are ENHRY and SYGVKD. The CDR3 here is CAISEYTSGKYEQYF. The CDR3 DNA follows: TGTGCCATCAGTGAGTACACTAGCGGGAAGTACGAGCAGTACTTC.

The genes are TRBV6-1 and TRBJ2-7; 9 bases are a match to TRBD2. This CDR3 is 15 amino acids long. V was clipped by 6 bases and J by 2 bases; unmatched bases: 8. CDR1 MNHNS and CDR2 SASEGT come from the germline V gene. CDR3 in DNA: TGTGCCAGCAGAGCTGACTTAGCGGGGGCCTACGAGCAGTACTTC. Translation: CASRADLAGAYEQYF.

The V and J genes are TRBV11-2 and TRBJ1-5; D is unresolved. V dropped 0 bases and J dropped 3 bases, with 9 bases sitting between them. The germline V gene has CDR1 SGHAT and CDR2 FQNNGV. The CDR3 is 15 residues long. Here the CDR3 DNA reads TGTGCCAGCAGCTTAGAACCCGGGTTCAATCAGCCCCAGCATTTT. Protein product: CASSLEPGFNQPQHF.